The entry that follows covers one T cell receptor (beta chain) sequence. Its antigen is currently unknown. The method was immunoSEQ multiplex PCR; TCRdb's version includes in-frame clones alone and lacks a portion of them. The sample contains approximately 30,000 clones, over 70% of which appear only once. Germline V CDR1 and CDR2: MNHEY, SMNVEV (reference sequence). V lost 7 bases and J 7 bases, leaving 13 bases between the germline ends. The CDR3 has 13 amino acids. Time point indicated: week 35, safety follow-up. Vaccine doses each comprised 300 ug of mutant IDH1 20-mer peptide, with topical imiquimod. The data were taken from a study of a mutant IDH1 vaccine in newly diagnosed glioma. Regarding the study as a whole: Of all patients, 85% to 95% showed vaccine-induced immune responses.

The chain uses TRBV27 and TRBJ2-2; no clear D. This TCR derives from a woman aged 25 to 39 with glioma. Some clones in this sample may be carry-over from other donors' samples. The source material was PBMCs, sampled from a glioma patient whose treatment included an IDH1 peptide vaccine. CDR3 coding DNA: TGTGCCAGCACCCCGGTGGGCGGCGGGGAGCTGTTTTTT. It translates to CASTPVGGGELFF.